This TCR beta chain was profiled in a study of vaccination and CD4 T cells after COVID-19. At the level of the study: Convalescents were six males and four females, two of them Hispanic. The authors exposed cells to overlapping spike peptides derived from SARS-CoV-2, HCoV-NL63, HCoV-OC43 and HCoV-229E.

Details on this clonotype: Antigen: not known.

Trimming removed 2 bases from V and 10 bases from J, with 12 bases in between. The CDR3 is made up of 13 amino acids. Germline CDR1 and CDR2: MNHEY and SVGAGI. The assay that was used to sequence DNA from cultured CD4+ T cells was the Oncomine TCR Beta short-read assay. After culture, CD4+ T cells served as the source for genomic DNA extraction. TCRdb redid the calling of the PCR reads with MiXCR, one entry per CDR3 protein. The sample yields approximately 21,000 distinct CDR3 sequences, roughly three fifths seen once. Treatment in this sample: approximately 9-day PBMC culture with coronavirus spike peptide pools or control peptides (ViraFEST assay). ViraFEST sequenced TCRs after peptide-pool expansion of antigen-specific T cells.

The material sequenced was CD4+ T cells from blood, cultured in vitro, taken after SARS-CoV-2 vaccination. The chain recombines TRBV6-5 with TRBJ1-5, with D maybe TRBD1 (5 bases). The TCR was taken from a human donor who had recovered from COVID-19. CDR3 in amino acids: CASSYGTGSPQHF. DNA for the CDR3: TGTGCCAGCAGTTACGGGACCGGGAGTCCCCAGCATTTT.